One sample yielded the 30 T cell receptor beta chains listed below, sequenced in a study of OX40 agonist ivuxolimab in advanced cancers. The method behind the library was the immunoSEQ multiplex PCR assay. In its TCRdb copy, this immuneACCESS table keeps in-frame sequences only and misses some clones. Where compared with another copy, unresolved V genes explain less than half of these, and the others have no known cause. This sample holds more than 55,000 clones; just over 85% were observed only once. Roughly 7.8% of the sample is taken by the ten largest. The specimen was CD4+ or CD8+ T cells sorted from blood, collected in a trial of the OX40 agonist ivuxolimab. These receptors were collected from an adult with an advanced solid tumor such as melanoma, head and neck, liver or kidney cancer.

This sequence joins TRBV7-3 and TRBJ2-1; D unclear. The CDR3 sequence is 12 residues long. The V gene's germline CDR1 is SGHTA and CDR2 FQGTGA. V was shortened by 5 bases and J by 6 bases, with 8 bases between the two germline ends. The CDR3 sequence: CASSPPTNEQFF. In nucleotides, the CDR3 is TGTGCCAGCAGCCCCCCTACCAATGAGCAGTTCTTC. The full variable domain, with the rest looked up from reference TRBV7-3 and TRBJ2-1, is GAGVSQTPSNKVTEKGKYVELRCDPISGHTALYWYRQSLGQGPEFLIYFQGTGAADDSGLPNDRFFAVRPEGSVSTLKIQRTERGDSAVYLCASSPPTNEQFFGPGTRLTVL.

The chain combines TRBV9 with TRBJ2-7; the D gene is possibly TRBD1 (6 bases). The CDR3 is 14 amino acids. Trimming removed 2 bases from V and 5 bases from J, with 14 bases in between. Looked up from germline, CDR1 is SGDLS and CDR2 is YYNGEE. Here the CDR3 DNA reads TGTGCCAGCAGCGTCTGGGGCAGGGGAGACGAGCAGTACTTC. Protein: CASSVWGRGDEQYF.

The chain has TRBV5-1 and TRBJ1-6; no definite D call. CDR1 SGHRS and CDR2 YFSETQ come from the germline V gene. The ends were cut back, 0 bases at V and 9 bases at J, with 13 bases in the middle. This CDR3 is built from 15 residues. The CDR3 DNA follows: TGCGCCAGCAGCTTGGCCCATGGGGTGGCTTCACCCCTCCACTTT. Its translation: CASSLAHGVASPLHF. Variable domain in full (rest from reference TRBV5-1 and TRBJ1-6): KAGVTQTPRYLIKTRGQQVTLSCSPISGHRSVSWYQQTPGQGLQFLFEYFSETQRNKGNFPGRFSGRQFSNSRSEMNVSTLELGDSALYLCASSLAHGVASPLHFGNGTRLTVT.

The rearrangement joins TRBV7-9 to TRBJ2-1; 9 bases fit TRBD1. CDR1 and CDR2 (germline): SEHNR, FQNEAQ (reference sequence). V shed 5 bases, J shed 14 bases, and the junction held 7 bases outside the gene matches. CDR3 length: 12 residues. For the CDR3, the DNA is TGTGCCAGCAGCCAAAGCCGGGACAGGGAGTTCTTC. Translating gives CASSQSRDREFF. Full variable domain (outside the CDR3, taken from reference TRBV7-9 and TRBJ2-1): DTGVSQNPRHKITKRGQNVTFRCDPISEHNRLYWYRQTLGQGPEFLTYFQNEAQLEKSRLLSDRFSAERPKGSFSTLEIQRTEQGDSAMYLCASSQSRDREFFGPGTRLTVL.

The chain has TRBV15 and TRBJ1-3; unclear D gene. Germline V CDR1 and CDR2: LNHNV, YYDKDF (reference sequence). V was clipped by 0 bases and J by 2 bases, with 5 bases between them. The CDR3 contains 14 residues. In DNA form, the CDR3 reads TGTGCCACCAGCAGAGATCAGACTGGAAACACCATATATTTT. Protein sequence: CATSRDQTGNTIYF.

The V and J genes are TRBV7-6 and TRBJ2-1, with D unclear. CDR1 is SGHVS and CDR2 is FNYEAQ in the germline V gene. This CDR3 contains 13 residues. The V gene lost 1 base and the J gene lost 10 bases, with 11 bases spanning the gap. The CDR3 loop reads CASSLVTGIEQFF. In DNA form, the CDR3 reads TGTGCCAGCAGCTTAGTCACTGGGATAGAGCAGTTCTTC.

The V and J genes are TRBV30 and TRBJ1-2, with 11 bases that match TRBD1. Unmatched junction bases numbered 5, after V lost 3 bases and J lost 2 bases. Looked up from germline, CDR1 is GTSNPN and CDR2 is SVGIG (reference sequence). The CDR3 length is 15 residues. The CDR3 DNA is TGTGCCTGGAGCAAGGGGACAGGGGGAAACTATGGCTACACCTTC. Residues: CAWSKGTGGNYGYTF.

A note on this clone: This CDR3 is also generated by other DNA sequences in the sample. This chain joins TRBV9 and TRBJ2-5; tentative D call: TRBD2 (6 bases). There are 13 residues in the CDR3. Germline V CDR1 and CDR2: SGDLS, YYNGEE. V was pared by 2 bases and J by 2 bases, with 7 bases between. CDR3 residues: CASSVGGQETQYF. CDR3 sequence (DNA): TGTGCCAGCAGCGTTGGGGGGCAAGAGACCCAGTACTTC.

The rearrangement uses TRBV19 and TRBJ1-1; TRBD1 agrees at 8 bases. V lost 4 bases, J lost 2 bases, and 12 bases stayed unmatched. The CDR3 covers 17 residues. CDR1 is LNHDA, CDR2 SQIVND, per germline (reference sequence). The CDR3 protein is CASSNPDRGRGNTEAFF. CDR3 nucleotide sequence: TGTGCCAGTAGTAACCCCGACAGGGGAAGGGGCAACACTGAAGCTTTCTTT.

This chain connects TRBV6-5 to TRBJ2-7; D unclear. V dropped 6 bases and J dropped 3 bases, with 12 bases sitting between them. Germline CDR1 reads MNHEY; CDR2 reads SVGAGI. CDR3 size: 13 residues. CDR3 loop: CASSTPGLYEQYF. Written as DNA, the CDR3 is TGTGCCAGCAGCACCCCCGGGCTCTACGAGCAGTACTTC.

The chain's CDR3 is CSVGRIDEKLFF. CDR3 sequence (DNA): TGCAGCGTTGGCCGGATAGATGAAAAACTGTTTTTT. The J gene is TRBJ1-4, the V gene TRBV29-1; D is unresolved. The CDR3 is made up of 12 amino acids. V lost 4 bases and J 6 bases, leaving 9 bases between the germline ends. From germline, CDR1 is SQVTM and CDR2 ANQGSEA.

The chain links TRBV6-5 to TRBJ2-5, with TRBD2 identical over 7 bases. The CDR3 has 15 residues. Germline CDR1 reads MNHEY; CDR2 reads SVGAGI. The V and J ends lost 5 bases and 3 bases, in that order; junction bases with no gene match: 9. CDR3 loop: CASSGQRGYEETQYF. The CDR3 nucleotides are TGTGCCAGCAGTGGTCAGCGGGGTTACGAAGAGACCCAGTACTTC.

The chain combines TRBV6-5 with TRBJ1-1, with a possible D match to TRBD1 (5 bases). The V gene's germline CDR1 is MNHEY and CDR2 SVGAGI. Trimming shortened V by 10 bases and J by 5 bases, and 11 bases separated the two germline ends. This CDR3 has 11 residues. The CDR3 nucleotides read TGTGCCACCCAGGGTCTAACTGAAGCTTTCTTT. It yields the protein CATQGLTEAFF.

This chain links TRBV18 with TRBJ2-7; D call uncertain. CDR3 length equals 18 residues. The V end was cut by 3 bases, the J end by 0 bases, with 21 bases between. CDR1 and CDR2 from the germline V gene are KGHSH and LQKENI. The CDR3 loop reads CASSPLVSSGPFSYEQYF. The CDR3 region has the DNA TGTGCCAGCTCACCCCTGGTTTCTTCCGGGCCCTTCTCCTACGAGCAGTACTTC.

V usage is TRBV5-6 and J usage is TRBJ1-3; D uncertain. Trimming took 4 bases from V and 4 from J, leaving 9 bases between them. Looked up from germline, CDR1 is SGHDT and CDR2 is YYEEEE. The CDR3 spans 13 residues. The CDR3 here is CASSGGRGNTIYF. The CDR3 DNA is TGTGCCAGCAGCGGAGGACGGGGAAACACCATATATTTT.

V and J are TRBV5-4 and TRBJ2-7, with 7 bases fitting TRBD1. Trimming cost V 5 bases and J 0 bases; bases outside gene matches: 5. The germline V gene encodes CDR1 SGHNT and CDR2 YYREEE (reference sequence). The CDR3 runs to 14 residues. The CDR3 coding sequence is TGTGCCAGCAGGGCCGGGACAGTCTCCTACGAGCAGTACTTC. This translates into CASRAGTVSYEQYF. The variable domain in full, completed from reference TRBV5-4 and TRBJ2-7, reads ETGVTQSPTHLIKTRGQQVTLRCSSQSGHNTVSWYQQALGQGPQFIFQYYREEENGRGNFPPRFSGLQFPNYSSELNVNALELDDSALYLCASRAGTVSYEQYFGPGTRLTVT.

V gene TRBV7-2 combines with J gene TRBJ2-5, with D possibly being TRBD1 (6 bases). Trimming shortened V by 2 bases and J by 4 bases, and 20 bases separated the two germline ends. CDR3 size: 17 residues. Germline V gene data show CDR1 as SGHTA and CDR2 as FQGNSA. DNA of the CDR3: TGTGCCAGCAGCTTAAGCCCAGAACTAGGGGGTGGAGAGACCCAGTACTTC. As protein: CASSLSPELGGGETQYF.

V gene TRBV5-5 combines with J gene TRBJ2-2, with D perhaps given as TRBD1 or TRBD2 (5 bases each). The CDR3 runs 16 residues. V was trimmed by 0 bases and J by 2 bases, leaving 11 bases between them. Germline V CDR1 and CDR2: SGHKS, YYEKEE (reference sequence). CDR3 protein: CASSLEFGGNTGELFF. In DNA form, the CDR3 reads TGTGCCAGCAGCTTGGAGTTTGGGGGAAACACCGGGGAGCTGTTTTTT. The whole variable domain, remainder taken from reference TRBV5-5 and TRBJ2-2, is DAGVTQSPTHLIKTRGQQVTLRCSPISGHKSVSWYQQVLGQGPQFIFQYYEKEERGRGNFPDRFSARQFPNYSSELNVNALLLGDSALYLCASSLEFGGNTGELFFGEGSRLTVL.

The chain is built from TRBV28 and TRBJ1-5; D is perhaps TRBD1 (5 bases). The CDR3 sequence is 14 residues long. Germline loops: CDR1 MDHEN, CDR2 SYDVKM. V lost 7 bases and J lost 6, with 16 bases in between. DNA for the CDR3: TGTGCCAGCAACCCAGGGAGTGCGGTTCAGCCCCAGCATTTT. Its translation is CASNPGSAVQPQHF. Combining the CDR3 with reference TRBV28 and TRBJ1-5 gives the whole variable domain DVKVTQSSRYLVKRTGEKVFLECVQDMDHENMFWYRQDPGLGLRLIYFSYDVKMKEKGDIPEGYSVSREKKERFSLILESASTNQTSMYLCASNPGSAVQPQHFGDGTRLSIL.

The genes are TRBV7-9 and TRBJ1-2; D unresolved. Per germline, CDR1 SEHNR and CDR2 FQNEAQ (reference sequence). This CDR3 region has 13 residues. Trimming pared 10 bases from V and 4 bases from J, leaving 16 bases between. CDR3 region: CATGERVVYGYTF. The CDR3 coding sequence is TGTGCCACCGGAGAGCGGGTCGTCTATGGCTACACCTTC.

This clone was counted a single time. The chain links TRBV11-2 to TRBJ2-5; unclear D gene. This CDR3 has 12 residues. V lost 3 bases to trimming and J lost 1 base, with 3 bases between them. Germline loops: CDR1 SGHAT, CDR2 FQNNGV. CDR3 sequence: CASSLTQETQYF. CDR3 sequence (DNA): TGTGCCAGCAGCTTGACCCAAGAGACCCAGTACTTC.

This clone was picked up one time. The gene calls are TRBV18 and TRBJ1-2, with D perhaps TRBD1 (5 bases). Trimming removed 8 bases at V and 0 bases at J, with 16 bases between. Germline V gene data show CDR1 as KGHSH and CDR2 as LQKENI. The CDR3 is made up of 15 amino acids. The CDR3 is CASRNPGEPNYGYTF. As DNA, the CDR3 is TGTGCCAGCAGAAACCCGGGGGAACCTAACTATGGCTACACCTTC.

The chain recombines TRBV6-6 with TRBJ1-1; D might be TRBD1 (6 bases). Trimming shortened V by 6 bases and J by 1 base, and 12 bases separated the two germline ends. The CDR3 length is 14 residues. CDR1 is MNHNY, CDR2 SVGAGI, per germline (reference sequence). The CDR3 reads CASRKGEKNTEAFF. CDR3 DNA: TGTGCCAGCAGGAAGGGGGAAAAGAACACTGAAGCTTTCTTT.

This CDR3 is CASKSVMLGGTDTQYF. Written as DNA, the CDR3 is TGCGCCAGCAAGTCGGTCATGCTGGGAGGAACAGATACGCAGTATTTT. The chain carries TRBV5-1 and TRBJ2-3; maybe TRBD2 (6 bases). Germline values: CDR1 SGHRS, CDR2 YFSETQ. V lost 6 bases to trimming and J lost 3 bases, with 20 bases between them. CDR3 length: 16 amino acids.

The sample holds a few counts of this clone. The J gene is TRBJ2-3, the V gene TRBV6-5; D unresolved. Trimming shortened V by 5 bases and J by 2 bases, and 11 bases separated the two germline ends. Germline assignment: CDR1 MNHEY and CDR2 SVGAGI. This CDR3 contains 14 residues. CDR3 bases: TGTGCCAGCAGTCGTCGATCCGACACAGATACGCAGTATTTT. Amino acid sequence: CASSRRSDTDTQYF.

CDR3: CASSPRSSTYEQYF. The CDR3 nucleotides are TGTGCCAGCTCACCACGGAGCTCGACCTACGAGCAGTACTTC. The V call is TRBV18, the J call TRBJ2-7; D is uncertain. The CDR3 totals 14 residues. Germline CDR1 and CDR2: KGHSH and LQKENI. Trimming took off 1 base at V and 2 bases at J, with 9 bases between the two ends.

This clone was counted once. This chain uses TRBV7-9 with TRBJ2-2; D might be TRBD1 (5 bases). CDR3 length: 15 amino acids. V lost 6 bases and J lost 2, with 13 bases in between. Germline V gives CDR1 SEHNR, CDR2 FQNEAQ (reference sequence). CDR3: CASRQRTLNTGELFF. The CDR3 nucleotides are TGTGCCAGCAGACAACGGACATTAAACACCGGGGAGCTGTTTTTT. The full variable domain, in which reference TRBV7-9 and TRBJ2-2 provide the parts outside the CDR3, is DTGVSQNPRHKITKRGQNVTFRCDPISEHNRLYWYRQTLGQGPEFLTYFQNEAQLEKSRLLSDRFSAERPKGSFSTLEIQRTEQGDSAMYLCASRQRTLNTGELFFGEGSRLTVL.

V gene TRBV19 combines with J gene TRBJ2-7, with a tentative D call TRBD1 (6 bases). Germline CDR1 and CDR2: LNHDA and SQIVND (reference sequence). The length of the CDR3 is 13 residues. V was cut by 9 bases and J by 4 bases, with 16 bases left in between. The CDR3 bases are TGTGCCAGCCGGGACACCGGTTCTTACGAGCAGTACTTC. Translated: CASRDTGSYEQYF.

The chain links TRBV7-2 to TRBJ1-3, with unresolved D. The CDR3 has 15 amino acids. Germline V gene data show CDR1 as SGHTA and CDR2 as FQGNSA. Trimming left V 1 base short and J 0 bases short, with 7 bases between. CDR3 in DNA: TGTGCCAGCAGCTTAGGGCGGAGCTCTGGAAACACCATATATTTT. Its translation is CASSLGRSSGNTIYF.

The chain combines TRBV11-2 with TRBJ1-5, with D perhaps TRBD1 (5 bases). Trimming cost V 3 bases and J 1 base, with 7 bases left between them. CDR1 is SGHAT, CDR2 FQNNGV, per germline. This CDR3 region has 14 residues. The CDR3 region is CASSLAGSNQPQHF. Here the CDR3 DNA reads TGTGCCAGCAGCTTGGCAGGGAGCAATCAGCCCCAGCATTTT.